The present TCR beta chain was sequenced within a study of blood T cell repertoires in COVID-19. Study-wide background: The United States, Italy and Spain were the sources of the acute and convalescent COVID-19 samples.

Per the original methods: Reference gene primer amplification yielded estimated nucleated cell counts. Profiling relied on immunoSEQ multiplex PCR, and the TCRdb table lists in-frame clones only, not all of them. That table gives V, J and clone size, and the DNA gave D and trimming. The data hold 150,000 to 200,000 clones, with around 90% observed a single time. The CDR3 is made up of 17 amino acids. V was pared by 4 bases and J by 0 bases, with 4 bases of the junction left unmatched. Germline V gene lookup returns CDR1 LGHDT and CDR2 YNNKEL (reference sequence). V is TRBV3-1 (or the pseudogene TRBV3-2) and J is TRBJ2-3; TRBD2 matches at 13 bases. The clonotype was recovered from a man aged 35-49 years with acute or convalescent COVID-19. Sequenced sample: peripheral blood. CDR3 sequence: CASSPTSGGVSTDTQYF. In nucleotides, the CDR3 is TGTGCCAGCAGCCCCACTAGCGGGGGGGTTAGCACAGATACGCAGTATTTT.